Each of the 4 T cell receptor beta chains below was sequenced from the same sample in a study of T cell responses to AZD1222 COVID-19 vaccine. Clones were read by immunoSEQ multiplex PCR, and TCRdb kept only the in-frame ones, dropping some. The sample has about 120,000 clones, around 88% seen once; the top ten hold over 7.5%. This material consisted of peripheral blood, taken on day 0 of AZD1222 vaccination. Receptor source: an adult in good health.

The chain links TRBV28 to TRBJ1-4; tentatively, D is TRBD1 (6 bases). V was trimmed by 8 bases and J by 3 bases, leaving 13 bases between them. There are 14 residues in the CDR3. CDR1 and CDR2 (germline): MDHEN, SYDVKM. CDR3 DNA: TGTGCCAGCTGGGGGGCCGGGGCTAATGAAAAACTGTTTTTT. Protein sequence: CASWGAGANEKLFF.

V is TRBV7-9 and J is TRBJ2-2, with no clear D. CDR1 and CDR2 (germline): SEHNR, FQNEAQ (reference sequence). CDR3 size: 15 residues. The V gene lost 5 bases and the J gene lost 1 base, with 11 bases spanning the gap. In DNA form, the CDR3 reads TGTGCCAGCAGCGATCGGACGGTGAACACCGGGGAGCTGTTTTTT. The encoded protein is CASSDRTVNTGELFF.

V usage is TRBV7-9 and J usage is TRBJ1-2, with a tentative D call TRBD1 (5 bases). Trimming left V 1 base short and J 2 bases short, with 17 bases between. This CDR3 region has 17 residues. CDR1 and CDR2 from the germline V gene are SEHNR and FQNEAQ (reference sequence). CDR3 in DNA: TGTGCCAGCAGCTTAGGGGGGACCGGGAAAGGAAACTATGGCTACACCTTC. Translating it yields CASSLGGTGKGNYGYTF. Full variable domain (rest looked up from reference TRBV7-9 and TRBJ1-2): DTGVSQNPRHKITKRGQNVTFRCDPISEHNRLYWYRQTLGQGPEFLTYFQNEAQLEKSRLLSDRFSAERPKGSFSTLEIQRTEQGDSAMYLCASSLGGTGKGNYGYTFGSGTRLTVV.

V usage is TRBV5-4 and J usage is TRBJ1-2, with 11 bases matching TRBD1. CDR1 SGHNT and CDR2 YYREEE come from the germline V gene (reference sequence). Trimming removed 6 bases from V and 3 bases from J; junction bases left unmatched: 7. The CDR3 length is 15 residues. The CDR3 DNA follows: TGTGCCAGCACCTTTGGACAGGGGGCTTACTATGGCTACACCTTC. Translation: CASTFGQGAYYGYTF.